Listed below are T cell receptor beta chains from one sample, sequenced in a study of blood T cell repertoires in COVID-19. The repertoire was sequenced with immunoSEQ multiplex PCR; TCRdb's copy has only in-frame clones and lacks some. Of some 450,000 clones listed, approximately 90% were seen once; the top ten hold 0.65% to 1%. The sequencing input was peripheral blood. These TCRs come from a man aged 18-30 years with COVID-19, enrolled during active disease. Both conserved end residues are part of each CDR3. A D gene is named only where the DNA matches it firmly. A clone size is listed for some rows: how often the clone was seen (once, few, many), or a class if it is expanded.

j_gene | d_gene | abundance | v_gene | CDR3aa
TRBJ1-2 | TRBD1 | NA | TRBV29-1 | CSVGPDRDRANYGYTF
TRBJ2-3 | NA | NA | TRBV4-2 | CASSQGLGSDTQYF
TRBJ2-5 | NA | NA | TRBV6-5 | CASKVLGAEETQYF
TRBJ2-3 | TRBD2 | NA | TRBV7-9 | CASTLRLAAPPNADTQYF
TRBJ2-3 | TRBD1 | NA | TRBV5-1 | CASSLVSGQGADTQYF
TRBJ2-2 | TRBD1 | NA | TRBV6-4 | CASRAGTGRTGELFF
TRBJ2-7 | NA | NA | TRBV2 | CASSEASSANYEQYF
TRBJ2-4 | TRBD1 | NA | TRBV7-2 | CASRQGDIQYF
TRBJ1-3 | NA | NA | TRBV7-9 | CASKQSSGNTIYF
TRBJ1-4 | NA | NA | TRBV5-1 | CASSFEARTNEKLFF
TRBJ1-5 | TRBD1 | NA | TRBV6-6 | CASNRQGADNQPQHF
TRBJ2-1 | TRBD2 | once | TRBV28 | CASSSHSGSNNEQFF
TRBJ2-3 | NA | NA | TRBV7-9 | CASSSTSSYDTQYF
TRBJ1-1 | NA | NA | TRBV13 | CASSLVNRVNTEAFF
TRBJ2-3 | TRBD2 | NA | TRBV27 | CASDSLMGTSGGTDTQYF
TRBJ2-2 | NA | NA | TRBV5-4 | CASSLGAGELFF
TRBJ2-7 | TRBD1 | NA | TRBV28 | CASSPTISGQGSYEQYF
TRBJ1-2 | NA | NA | TRBV19 | CASSYAGYGYTF
TRBJ1-5 | TRBD1 | NA | TRBV27 | CASSSTGGTSNQPQHF
TRBJ2-1 | TRBD2 | NA | TRBV19 | CASSIFSGGLNEQFF
TRBJ2-7 | NA | NA | TRBV2 | CASTAVSYEQYF
TRBJ2-3 | NA | NA | TRBV6-6 | CASSRGRDTQYF
TRBJ2-1 | TRBD2 | NA | TRBV18 | CASSPPVSGDDNEQFF
TRBJ2-7 | NA | NA | TRBV18 | CASSPGASGYEQYF
TRBJ2-3 | TRBD2 | NA | TRBV11-2 | CASSLVLAGPTDTQYF
TRBJ1-2 | NA | NA | TRBV18 | CASSNERTTYGYTF
TRBJ2-7 | TRBD1 | few | TRBV30 | CAWSVGQEREQYF
TRBJ1-1 | NA | NA | TRBV5-1 | CASSPERGITEAFF
TRBJ2-7 | TRBD2 | few | TRBV7-9 | CASSLPPSGSSYEQYF
TRBJ1-1 | NA | few | TRBV7-2 | CASSLTGYTEAFF
TRBJ2-7 | TRBD1 | NA | TRBV3-1/TRBV3-2 | CASSQAPGQRYEQYF
TRBJ2-5 | TRBD1 | NA | TRBV19 | CATGDRLRETQYF
TRBJ2-3 | TRBD2 | NA | TRBV4-1 | CASSHLFTSGGTDTQYF